These 20 T cell receptor beta chains came from one sample sequenced in a study of radiotherapy plus CTLA-4 blockade in lung cancer listed by TCRdb under 2018. Receptors were amplified or captured by the immunoSEQ multiplex PCR assay. Here the immuneACCESS table is served through TCRdb, limited to in-frame sequences with V and J called. Missing clones are a known gap in these copies; in checked studies unresolved V genes cover under half, and the rest lacks a known reason. In this sample the table shows tens of thousands of clones, 65% to 85% of which occur a single time. The top ten clones comprise 16% of the sample. This specimen was peripheral blood, taken from a patient treated with radiotherapy plus ipilimumab. These receptors were taken from a human donor with non-small cell lung cancer whose response to radiotherapy plus ipilimumab could not be evaluated. Some clones in this sample may be carry-over from other donors' samples.

The chain has TRBV28 and TRBJ1-4; TRBD1 is a possible D gene (5 bases). Germline values: CDR1 MDHEN, CDR2 SYDVKM. The CDR3 runs 13 residues. The V gene lost 10 bases and the J gene lost 3 bases, with 12 bases spanning the gap. The CDR3 loop reads CANRRGPNEKLFF. The CDR3, as DNA: TGTGCCAACCGAAGGGGTCCTAATGAAAAACTGTTTTTT.

This clone was counted a single time. This chain joins TRBV5-1 and TRBJ2-5; 9 nucleotides align to TRBD2. V trimming: 4 bases; J trimming: 7 bases; junction bases outside the gene matches: 11. This CDR3 has 15 amino acids. Germline CDR1 and CDR2: SGHRS and YFSETQ. The CDR3 region has the DNA TGCGCCAGCAGCCCGGATGGCGGCGGGGGGGCGACCCAGTACTTC. This translates into CASSPDGGGGATQYF.

V gene TRBV5-1 combines with J gene TRBJ2-5, with TRBD2 as a possible D gene (5 bases). V gave up 2 bases and J gave up 4 bases, with 9 bases separating them. The CDR3 is 13 residues long. CDR1 SGHRS and CDR2 YFSETQ come from the germline V gene. The CDR3 protein is CASSFRGSETQYF. Here the CDR3 DNA reads TGCGCCAGCAGCTTCAGAGGGTCAGAGACCCAGTACTTC.

This clone was observed a single time. The rearrangement links TRBV18 to TRBJ1-5; 9 bases agree with TRBD1. The ends lost 5 bases at V and 5 bases at J; junction bases unmatched: 4. The CDR3 totals 14 residues. Germline V gene data show CDR1 as KGHSH and CDR2 as LQKENI. The CDR3 loop reads CASSKQGADQPQHF. The CDR3 DNA reads TGTGCCAGCTCAAAACAGGGGGCAGATCAGCCCCAGCATTTT.

The V and J genes are TRBV2 and TRBJ1-1; 8 bases agree with TRBD1. Per germline, CDR1 SNHLY and CDR2 FYNNEI. The CDR3 is 15 amino acids. The J segment lost 1 base and the V segment lost 6 bases, leaving 7 bases of the junction unmatched. CDR3: CASSEQGQANTEAFF. The CDR3 region has the DNA TGTGCCAGCAGCGAACAGGGACAGGCGAACACTGAAGCTTTCTTT.

V is TRBV18 and J is TRBJ2-7; 7 positions agree with TRBD1. This CDR3 is built from 13 residues. The trim removed 6 bases at V and 3 bases at J, leaving 5 bases unmatched. The germline V gene has CDR1 KGHSH and CDR2 LQKENI. This CDR3 reads CASSDRNNYEQYF. The CDR3 DNA sequence: TGTGCCAGCTCGGACAGGAACAACTACGAGCAGTACTTC.

This rearrangement joins TRBV6-5 to TRBJ1-2; D call uncertain. This CDR3 is 13 amino acids long. Trimming stripped 7 bases from V and 1 base from J, with 10 bases between. The germline V gene encodes CDR1 MNHEY and CDR2 SVGAGI. The CDR3 region is CASTAGFNYGYTF. As DNA, the CDR3 is TGTGCCAGCACCGCGGGGTTTAACTATGGCTACACCTTC.

The V gene is TRBV10-3, the J gene TRBJ2-3; D is undetermined. Germline V lookup: CDR1 ENHRY, CDR2 SYGVKD. This CDR3 region has 15 residues. Trimming stripped 3 bases from V and 4 bases from J, with 14 bases between. This CDR3 reads CAISEGSTNADTQYF. The DNA for the CDR3 is TGTGCCATCAGTGAAGGCTCAACTAATGCAGATACGCAGTATTTT.

CDR3 loop: CSVEDLWGRGWVSQYF. In DNA, the CDR3 is TGCAGCGTTGAAGACCTGTGGGGCAGGGGATGGGTGTCCCAGTACTTC. The rearrangement links TRBV29-1 to TRBJ2-5; D possibly corresponds to TRBD1 (6 bases). The CDR3 runs to 16 residues. Germline V gives CDR1 SQVTM, CDR2 ANQGSEA. Trimming pared 0 bases from V and 9 bases from J, leaving 23 bases between.

This clone came up a few times. The DNA for the CDR3 is TGCGCCAGCAGCCAAGATAGTCGGACAGCCCCCCGAGAGACCCAGTACTTC. This encodes CASSQDSRTAPRETQYF. This chain uses TRBV4-3 with TRBJ2-5; D is perhaps TRBD1 (6 bases). The V and J ends lost 0 bases and 4 bases respectively, with 18 bases between them. Germline CDR1 and CDR2: LGHNA and YSLEER. The CDR3 covers 17 residues.

This sequence joins TRBV4-3 and TRBJ1-2, with TRBD1 matching over 7 bases. CDR1 and CDR2 (germline): LGHNA, YSLEER. V was pared by 2 bases and J by 0 bases, with 3 bases of the junction left unmatched. CDR3 length: 15 amino acids. CDR3 residues: CASSQTGEPNYGYTF. The CDR3 nucleotides read TGCGCCAGCAGCCAAACAGGGGAACCTAACTATGGCTACACCTTC.

The J gene is TRBJ1-3, the V gene TRBV11-2, with D uncertain. V was clipped by 2 bases and J by 0 bases, with 5 bases between them. Looked up from germline, CDR1 is SGHAT and CDR2 is FQNNGV. The CDR3 runs to 14 residues. DNA for the CDR3: TGTGCCAGCAGCTTACCAGGCTCTGGAAACACCATATATTTT. Translated, it gives CASSLPGSGNTIYF. The whole variable domain, remainder taken from reference TRBV11-2 and TRBJ1-3, is EAGVAQSPRYKIIEKRQSVAFWCNPISGHATLYWYQQILGQGPKLLIQFQNNGVVDDSQLPKDRFSAERLKGVDSTLKIQPAKLEDSAVYLCASSLPGSGNTIYFGEGSWLTVV.

Details on this clone: Lacking the conserved final phenylalanine or tryptophan, this CDR3 likely reflects a read error. The gene calls are TRBV28 and TRBJ1-6, with D possibly TRBD1 on 5 matching bases. The CDR3 has 14 amino acids. Trimming shortened V by 2 bases and J by 10 bases, and 12 bases separated the two germline ends. From germline, CDR1 is MDHEN and CDR2 SYDVKM. The CDR3 DNA sequence: TGTGCCAGCAGTTTAGGGGGGGTAGGGTCACCCCTCCACCTT. Its translation is CASSLGGVGSPLHL.

V and J are TRBV27 and TRBJ1-2, with 7 bases that match TRBD1. The CDR3 sequence is 17 residues long. V shed 6 bases and J 5 bases; nucleotides not matched to a gene: 18. The germline V gene encodes CDR1 MNHEY and CDR2 SMNVEV (reference sequence). CDR3 sequence: CASRFTTARGASYGYTF. DNA of the CDR3: TGTGCCAGCAGATTTACTACTGCCAGGGGGGCCTCTTATGGCTACACCTTC.

This clone has a single count. This rearrangement joins TRBV9 to TRBJ2-1; 8 positions agree with TRBD1. Losses at the gene ends were 0 bases for V and 4 bases for J; bases not matched to a gene: 3. The V gene's germline CDR1 is SGDLS and CDR2 YYNGEE. This CDR3 has 15 residues. DNA of the CDR3: TGTGCCAGCAGCGTAGACGGACAGGGTTACAATGAGCAGTTCTTC. It specifies CASSVDGQGYNEQFF.

The chain is built from TRBV15 and TRBJ2-1, with 8 nucleotides matching TRBD1. J was trimmed by 2 bases and V by 0 bases; bases with no gene match: 0. Germline V gene lookup returns CDR1 LNHNV and CDR2 YYDKDF (reference sequence). The CDR3 is 15 amino acids. CDR3 protein: CATSRDRGPYNEQFF. Here the CDR3 DNA reads TGTGCCACCAGCAGAGACAGGGGGCCCTACAATGAGCAGTTCTTC.

This clone is labeled as medium-sized. This CDR3 is CASNLNSYTGELFF. The CDR3 coding sequence is TGTGCCAGCAACCTGAACAGTTACACCGGGGAGCTGTTTTTT. This chain links TRBV6-6 with TRBJ2-2; D is undetermined. Trimming shortened V by 7 bases and J by 3 bases, and 12 bases separated the two germline ends. CDR1 is MNHNY, CDR2 SVGAGI, per germline (reference sequence). This CDR3 comprises 14 residues.

A single count supports this clone. The chain has TRBV6-6 and TRBJ2-4; TRBD1 might be the D (5 bases). This CDR3 is built from 15 residues. The V gene's germline CDR1 is MNHNY and CDR2 SVGAGI (reference sequence). The V and J ends lost 2 bases and 8 bases respectively, with 16 bases between them. The CDR3, as DNA: TGTGCCAGCAGTTACCCTGGGGCAGTTAGTTACATTCAGTACTTC. Its protein product is CASSYPGAVSYIQYF.

CDR3 residues: CASRATALGWDTGELFF. The CDR3 DNA reads as TGTGCCAGTAGGGCGACAGCTCTCGGGTGGGACACCGGGGAGCTGTTTTTT. The genes are TRBV19 and TRBJ2-2, with D tentatively TRBD1 (5 bases). The CDR3 is made up of 17 amino acids. Trimming pared 6 bases from V and 3 bases from J, leaving 20 bases between. CDR1 is LNHDA, CDR2 SQIVND, per germline (reference sequence).

This clone was seen only a few times. The chain carries TRBV19 and TRBJ2-2, with TRBD2 matching over 7 bases. From germline, CDR1 is LNHDA and CDR2 SQIVND (reference sequence). J gave up 4 bases and V 5 bases, and 7 bases lay outside the gene matches. The CDR3 runs 15 residues. The CDR3 DNA reads TGTGCCAGTAGTTGGACTCGCGGGGGCACCGGGGAGCTGTTTTTT. It yields the protein CASSWTRGGTGELFF.